The clone carrying this TCR beta chain was observed at least ten times. The target antigen is unknown. TCRdb independently ran MiXCR on the PCR reads; one entry per CDR3 protein. The table lists roughly 300,000 distinct CDR3 sequences, under 25% of them singletons, with around 0.76% in the top ten. CDR3 length equals 12 residues. Germline CDR1 is SGHAT and CDR2 is FQNNGV. The V end lost 2 bases, the J end lost 4 bases, and 6 bases lay between the germline ends. This record comes from a study of molecular identifiers for immune sequencing clone quantification. General study points: Jurkat TCR RNA that was spiked in from one cell was reportedly detectable among around 1 million naive cells. More than 97% of effector molecules, versus under 1% of naive-cell molecules, belonged to clones above 20 RNA copies.

This sequence originates from a human donor in good health. Some libraries in this study had Jurkat cell RNA spiked in. Sequencing used naive CD8+ T cells from blood, with Jurkat cell RNA spiked in. Subset indicated: FACS-sorted CD8+CD4-CCR7+CD45RA+ naive T cells. The chain joins TRBV11-2 to TRBJ2-7; D is undetermined. CDR3 region: CASSLLSYEQYF. For the CDR3, the DNA is TGTGCCAGCAGCTTATTAAGTTACGAGCAGTACTTC.